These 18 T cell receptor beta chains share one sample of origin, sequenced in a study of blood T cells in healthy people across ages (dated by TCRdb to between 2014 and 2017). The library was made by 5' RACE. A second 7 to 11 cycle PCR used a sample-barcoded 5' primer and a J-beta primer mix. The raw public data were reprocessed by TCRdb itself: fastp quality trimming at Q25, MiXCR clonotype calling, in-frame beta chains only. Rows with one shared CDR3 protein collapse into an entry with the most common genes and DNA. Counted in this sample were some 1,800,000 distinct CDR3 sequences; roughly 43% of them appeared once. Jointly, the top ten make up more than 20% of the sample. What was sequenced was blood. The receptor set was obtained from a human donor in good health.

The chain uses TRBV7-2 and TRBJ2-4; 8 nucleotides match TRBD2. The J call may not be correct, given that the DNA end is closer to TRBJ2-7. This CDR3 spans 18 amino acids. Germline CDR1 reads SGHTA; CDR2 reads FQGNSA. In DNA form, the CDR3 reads TGTGCCAGCAGCTTAGTAATCTCTACGGGGGGGCAATCCTACGAGCAGTACTTC. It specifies CASSLVISTGGQSYEQYF.

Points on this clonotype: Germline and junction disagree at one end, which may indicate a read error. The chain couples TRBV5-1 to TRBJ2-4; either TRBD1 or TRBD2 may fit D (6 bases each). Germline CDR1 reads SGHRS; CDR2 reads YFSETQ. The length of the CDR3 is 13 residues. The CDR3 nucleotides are TGCACCAGCAGCTTGGCAGGGGAGGACATTCAGTACTTC. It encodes CTSSLAGEDIQYF.

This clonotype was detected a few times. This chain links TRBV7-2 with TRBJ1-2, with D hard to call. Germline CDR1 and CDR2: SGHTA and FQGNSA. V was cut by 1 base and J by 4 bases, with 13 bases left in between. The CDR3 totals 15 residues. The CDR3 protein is CASSLVLGSGYGYTF. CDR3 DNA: TGTGCCAGCAGCTTAGTGCTGGGTTCGGGCTATGGCTACACCTTC.

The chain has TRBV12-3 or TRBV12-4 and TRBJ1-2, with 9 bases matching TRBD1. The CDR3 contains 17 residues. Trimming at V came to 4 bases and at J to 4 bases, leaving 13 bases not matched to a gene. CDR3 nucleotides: TGTGCCAGCAGTTCCGCATCCCCGGGACAGGGCTTCTATGGCTACACCTTC. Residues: CASSSASPGQGFYGYTF.

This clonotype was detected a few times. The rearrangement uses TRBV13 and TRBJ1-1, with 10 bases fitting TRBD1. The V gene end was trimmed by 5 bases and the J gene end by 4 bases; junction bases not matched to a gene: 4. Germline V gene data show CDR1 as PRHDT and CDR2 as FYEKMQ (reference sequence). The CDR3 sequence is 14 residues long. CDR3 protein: CASSADRGSTEAFF. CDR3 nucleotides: TGTGCCAGCAGCGCGGACAGGGGGAGCACTGAAGCTTTCTTT.

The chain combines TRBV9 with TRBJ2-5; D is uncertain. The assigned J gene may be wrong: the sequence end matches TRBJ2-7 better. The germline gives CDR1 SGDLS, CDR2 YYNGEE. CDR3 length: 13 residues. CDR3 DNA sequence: TGTGCCAGCAGCGCCCAGGACGGCCACGAGCAGTACTTC. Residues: CASSAQDGHEQYF.

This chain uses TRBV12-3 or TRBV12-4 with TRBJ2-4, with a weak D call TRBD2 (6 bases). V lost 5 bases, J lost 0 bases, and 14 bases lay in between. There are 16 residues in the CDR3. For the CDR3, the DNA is TGTGCCAGCAGTCGCCCCTATAGCGGAGCCAAAAACATTCAGTACTTC. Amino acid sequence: CASSRPYSGAKNIQYF.

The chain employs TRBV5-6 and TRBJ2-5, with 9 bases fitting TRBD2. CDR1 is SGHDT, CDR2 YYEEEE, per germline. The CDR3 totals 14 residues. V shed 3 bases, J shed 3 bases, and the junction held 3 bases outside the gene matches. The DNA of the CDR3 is TGTGCCAGCAGCTCCATAGCGGGGGAAGAGACCCAGTACTTC. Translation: CASSSIAGEETQYF.

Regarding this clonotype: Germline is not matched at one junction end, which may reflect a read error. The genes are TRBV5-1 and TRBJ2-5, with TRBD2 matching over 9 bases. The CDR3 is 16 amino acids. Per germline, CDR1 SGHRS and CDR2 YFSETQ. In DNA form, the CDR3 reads TGCGCCGGCAGCCGAACGGGAATAGCGGGGGCAGAGACCCAGTACTTC. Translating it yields CAGSRTGIAGAETQYF.

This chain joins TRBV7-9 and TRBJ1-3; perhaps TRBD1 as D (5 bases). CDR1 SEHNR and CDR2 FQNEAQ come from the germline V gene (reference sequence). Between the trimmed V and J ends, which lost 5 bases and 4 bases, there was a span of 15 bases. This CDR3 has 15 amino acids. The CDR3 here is CASSPGTPGGNTIYF. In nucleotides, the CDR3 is TGTGCCAGCAGCCCAGGGACCCCTGGAGGAAACACCATATATTTT.

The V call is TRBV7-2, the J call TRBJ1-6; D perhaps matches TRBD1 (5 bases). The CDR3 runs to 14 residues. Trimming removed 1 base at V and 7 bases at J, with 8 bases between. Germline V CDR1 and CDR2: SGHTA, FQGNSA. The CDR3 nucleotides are TGTGCCAGCAGCTTAGAACGACAGAATTCACCCCTCCACTTT. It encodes CASSLERQNSPLHF.

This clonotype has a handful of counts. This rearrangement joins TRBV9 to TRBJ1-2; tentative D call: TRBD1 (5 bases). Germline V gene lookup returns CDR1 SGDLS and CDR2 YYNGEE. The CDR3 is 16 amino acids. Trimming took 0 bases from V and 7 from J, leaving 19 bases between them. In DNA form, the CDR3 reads TGTGCCAGCAGCGTAGGGACACCGGATATAAACCTTGGCTACACCTTC. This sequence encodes CASSVGTPDINLGYTF. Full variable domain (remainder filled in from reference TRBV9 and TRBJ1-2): DSGVTQTPKHLITATGQRVTLRCSPRSGDLSVYWYQQSLDQGLQFLIQYYNGEERAKGNILERFSAQQFPDLHSELNLSSLELGDSALYFCASSVGTPDINLGYTFGSGTRLTVV.

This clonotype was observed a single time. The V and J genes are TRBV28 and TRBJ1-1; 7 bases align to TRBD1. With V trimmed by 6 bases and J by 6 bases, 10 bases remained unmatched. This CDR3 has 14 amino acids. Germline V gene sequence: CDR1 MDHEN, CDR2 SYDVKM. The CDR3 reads CASRNRQGWAEAFF. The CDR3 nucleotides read TGTGCCAGCAGAAACAGACAGGGCTGGGCTGAAGCTTTCTTT.

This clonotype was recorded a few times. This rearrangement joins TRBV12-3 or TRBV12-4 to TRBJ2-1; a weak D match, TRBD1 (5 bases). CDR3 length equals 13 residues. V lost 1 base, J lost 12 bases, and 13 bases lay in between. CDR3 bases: TGTGCCAGCAGTTTAGGAAGGGAAGGGGTGCAGTTCTTC. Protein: CASSLGREGVQFF.

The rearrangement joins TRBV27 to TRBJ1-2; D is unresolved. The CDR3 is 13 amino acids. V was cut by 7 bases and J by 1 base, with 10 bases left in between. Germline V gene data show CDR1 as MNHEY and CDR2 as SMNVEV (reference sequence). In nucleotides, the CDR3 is TGTGCCAGCATCCGGGGTTTTAACTATGGCTACACCTTC. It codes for CASIRGFNYGYTF.

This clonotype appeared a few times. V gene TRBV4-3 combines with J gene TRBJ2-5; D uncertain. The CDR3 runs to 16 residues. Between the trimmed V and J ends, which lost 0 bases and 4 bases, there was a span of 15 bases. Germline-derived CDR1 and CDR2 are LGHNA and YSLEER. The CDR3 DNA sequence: TGCGCCAGCAGCCAAGAGGTTGCGTCCTTGGGAGAGACCCAGTACTTC. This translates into CASSQEVASLGETQYF.

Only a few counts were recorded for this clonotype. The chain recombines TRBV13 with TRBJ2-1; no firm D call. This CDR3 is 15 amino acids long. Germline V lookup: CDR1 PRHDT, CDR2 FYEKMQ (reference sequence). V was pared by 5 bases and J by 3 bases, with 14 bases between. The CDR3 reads CASSDPLSGYNEQFF. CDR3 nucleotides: TGTGCCAGCAGCGACCCGCTGAGTGGCTACAATGAGCAGTTCTTC.

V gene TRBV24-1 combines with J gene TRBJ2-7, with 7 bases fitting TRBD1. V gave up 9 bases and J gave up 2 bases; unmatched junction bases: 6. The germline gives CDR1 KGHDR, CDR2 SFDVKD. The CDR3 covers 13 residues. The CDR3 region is CATAGQAPYEQYF. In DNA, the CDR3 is TGTGCCACCGCTGGACAGGCCCCCTACGAGCAGTACTTC.